This TCR beta chain was captured in a study of cytomegalovirus exposure and HLA in healthy donors. The ends lost 6 bases at V and 1 base at J; junction bases unmatched: 3. The CDR3 has 14 amino acids. In germline, CDR1 is SQVTM, CDR2 ANQGSEA. Everyone who donated was a healthy bone marrow donor. Study-wide results and limits: Highly shared sequence variants in one cluster were likely a sequencing artifact. Reportedly, a later analysis found an Asian-associated ancestry cluster had fewer N-insertions than the approximately 600-donor mean.

13 Jbeta primers and 60 Vbeta primers were used for the PCR. Produced via immunoSEQ multiplex PCR; TCRdb's table is partial and in-frame only. The data hold about 140,000 clones, with around 81% observed a single time. Details on this clone: Its antigen is currently unknown.

Sequencing was done on a sample of PBMCs. This TCR was sampled from a male donor in good health and CMV-seronegative. The V and J genes are TRBV29-1 and TRBJ2-1; 10 bases match TRBD1. For the CDR3, the DNA is TGCAGCGTGACAGGGGGCACGTCCTACAATGAGCAGTTCTTC. This gives the protein CSVTGGTSYNEQFF.